This record looks at one T cell receptor (beta chain) sequence and its context. Its antigen is as yet unknown. A junction end diverges from the germline sequence, so it may reflect a read error. CDR1 is SGHNT, CDR2 YYREEE, per germline (reference sequence). The CDR3 loop spans 15 amino acids. The sample comes from a study of cytomegalovirus exposure and HLA in healthy donors. General observations from the study: A later analysis linked a missense variant in DCLRE1C to the trimming of TCR beta V and J genes.

Vbeta (60) and Jbeta (13) primers were used in the PCR. Assay used: immunoSEQ multiplex PCR; TCRdb lists only in-frame clones, some missing. Of around 130,000 clones listed, roughly 8.3% are singletons. The origin of this receptor is a man aged 40-49 years in good health and CMV-seronegative. The chain employs TRBV5-4 and TRBJ2-3; a possible D gene is TRBD2 (6 bases). Source material: PBMCs. CDR3 sequence reads: CASSLIGGRGDAQYF. The CDR3 DNA is TGTGCCAGCAGCTTAATCGGGGGACGAGGAGATGCGCAGTATTTT.